The 10 T cell receptor beta chains listed next were all sequenced from one sample in a study of OX40 agonist ivuxolimab in advanced cancers. Data came from immunoSEQ multiplex PCR; TCRdb stores just in-frame clones and leaves some out. The top ten clones hold 0.15% to 0.2% of a sample with about 76,000 clones, approximately 92% of them seen once. Sequences were derived from CD4+ or CD8+ T cells sorted from blood, sampled in a trial of the OX40 agonist ivuxolimab. These receptor sequences come from an adult with an advanced solid tumor such as melanoma, head and neck, liver or kidney cancer.

This clone occurred a few times. CDR3 nucleotide sequence: TGTGCCACCCAAGGACAGCCCGCGAGTGGCTACACCTTC. Protein: CATQGQPASGYTF. This chain uses TRBV5-4 with TRBJ1-2; maybe TRBD1 (6 bases). Trimming took 9 bases from V and 7 from J, leaving 19 bases between them. This CDR3 has 13 amino acids. CDR1 SGHNT and CDR2 YYREEE come from the germline V gene (reference sequence).

The chain joins TRBV2 to TRBJ2-5, with TRBD2 matching over 12 bases. CDR1 and CDR2 (germline): SNHLY, FYNNEI. The CDR3 runs 14 residues. Trimming took 6 bases from V and 1 from J; bases not matched to a gene: 0. The CDR3 DNA is TGTGCCAGCAGGACTAGCGGGGGCCAAGAGACCCAGTACTTC. Amino acid sequence: CASRTSGGQETQYF.

This clone has a handful of counts. The V gene is TRBV19, the J gene TRBJ1-2; D gene unclear. This CDR3 region has 15 residues. Trimming left V 7 bases short and J 7 bases short, with 22 bases between. Germline loops: CDR1 LNHDA, CDR2 SQIVND (reference sequence). In DNA form, the CDR3 reads TGTGCCAGTACTCTTGGTTCGGGGAATAATCGTGGCTACACCTTC. Amino acids: CASTLGSGNNRGYTF.

The count of this clone is one. The chain couples TRBV19 to TRBJ2-2, with 8 bases that match TRBD1. This CDR3 has 16 amino acids. CDR1 is LNHDA, CDR2 SQIVND, per germline (reference sequence). Losses at the gene ends were 5 bases for V and 2 bases for J; bases not matched to a gene: 7. CDR3 amino acids: CASSPIDRGNTGELFF. CDR3 nucleotides: TGTGCCAGTAGTCCCATAGACAGGGGAAACACCGGGGAGCTGTTTTTT.

The chain couples TRBV9 to TRBJ2-1; D uncertain. Trimming shortened V by 3 bases and J by 0 bases, and 16 bases separated the two germline ends. Germline CDR1 reads SGDLS; CDR2 reads YYNGEE. The CDR3 is 17 residues long. The CDR3 region has the DNA TGTGCCAGCAGCGCGATGGGAACAGCGAGCTCCTACAATGAGCAGTTCTTC. Protein product: CASSAMGTASSYNEQFF.

The chain couples TRBV11-2 to TRBJ2-1; D is perhaps TRBD2 (5 bases). The CDR3 covers 15 residues. Trimming removed 1 base from V and 4 bases from J, with 11 bases in between. Germline V CDR1 and CDR2: SGHAT, FQNNGV. The DNA of the CDR3 is TGTGCCAGCAGCTTAGTCGGGGTCATTTACAATGAGCAGTTCTTC. This sequence encodes CASSLVGVIYNEQFF.

The V call is TRBV9, the J call TRBJ1-2; 10 bases match TRBD1. Germline CDR1 SGDLS, CDR2 YYNGEE. The J segment lost 4 bases and the V segment lost 4 bases, leaving 4 bases of the junction unmatched. The CDR3 spans 14 residues. CDR3 DNA: TGTGCCAGCAGCTCGGGACAGGGGCTCTATGGCTACACCTTC. It is translated as CASSSGQGLYGYTF.

The chain is built from TRBV9 and TRBJ2-1; TRBD2 agrees at 10 bases. Trimming at V came to 4 bases and at J to 11 bases, leaving 12 bases not matched to a gene. Germline V gives CDR1 SGDLS, CDR2 YYNGEE. This CDR3 region has 15 residues. CDR3 sequence: CASSPNTLAGSKQFF. In DNA, the CDR3 is TGTGCCAGCAGCCCTAATACACTAGCGGGATCGAAGCAGTTCTTC.

The rearrangement joins TRBV6-5 to TRBJ2-2, with 8 bases that match TRBD1. The CDR3 sequence is 14 residues long. Per germline, CDR1 MNHEY and CDR2 SVGAGI. Germline trimming cut 10 bases from V and 7 bases from J; bases unmatched to any gene: 11. The CDR3 region is CATIKTGVVGELFF. The CDR3 nucleotides are TGTGCCACCATAAAGACAGGGGTGGTCGGGGAGCTGTTTTTT.

The genes are TRBV4-1 and TRBJ2-4; D remains ambiguous. Per the germline V gene, CDR1 is MGHRA and CDR2 is YSYEKL. This CDR3 is 18 amino acids long. Trimming left V 0 bases short and J 0 bases short, with 15 bases between. CDR3 loop: CASSQEMGKIVAKNIQYF. As DNA, the CDR3 is TGCGCCAGCAGCCAAGAGATGGGAAAAATAGTAGCCAAAAACATTCAGTACTTC.